This T cell receptor beta chain was profiled in a study of beta chain features in type 1 diabetes. The entirety of the isolated RNA underwent reverse transcription, so expressed TCRB transcripts were sequenced. Assay used: immunoSEQ multiplex PCR; TCRdb lists only in-frame clones, some missing. The sample records fewer than 400,000 clones, approximately 8.2% being singletons. Trimming took 2 bases from V and 6 from J, leaving 8 bases between them. The CDR3 sequence is 12 residues long. Germline V CDR1 and CDR2: SQVTM, ANQGSEA. This clone was detected many times. This sequence was found in a woman under 30 in good health. V and J are TRBV29-1 and TRBJ2-1; no reliable D call. Sequenced material: central memory CD4+ T cells from blood. CDR3 residues: CSVEPQFNEQFF. Here the CDR3 DNA reads TGCAGCGTTGAACCACAGTTCAATGAGCAGTTCTTC.